This T cell receptor beta chain comes out of a study of long-term antiretroviral therapy in people with HIV. The study, taken as a whole, reports: Even long-term ART left TRB diversity below transplant donor controls, despite gains. The ART regimens used between about 2004 and 2018 may be less effective than current ones. HIV repertoires showed narrower CDR3 length ranges than controls. Those clones which expanded before ART made up the dominant part of the repertoire at all time points.

Germline V gene data show CDR1 as SEHNR and CDR2 as FQNEAQ (reference sequence). With 5 bases removed from V and 4 bases from J, the gap between germline ends came to 15 bases. The CDR3 length is 15 residues. Version v3.0 of the immunoSEQ assay ran at survey level. Produced via immunoSEQ multiplex PCR; TCRdb's table is partial and in-frame only. The sample shows about 21,000 clones, approximately 79% of them seen only once. As to this clone: Its target is not known.

The receptor was isolated from a woman between 40 and 55 years old with HIV. This chain links TRBV7-9 with TRBJ2-1; tentatively, D is TRBD1 (6 bases). The sequenced sample was unsorted PBMCs, obtained less than 1.8 years before starting antiretroviral therapy. CDR3 nucleotide sequence: TGTGCCAGCAGCCGGACCGGGACAAATTACAATGAGCAGTTCTTC. This gives the protein CASSRTGTNYNEQFF.